The 20 T cell receptor beta chains in this list originate from one sample, sequenced in a study of identifying expanded T cells in peripheral blood. Produced via immunoSEQ multiplex PCR; TCRdb's table is partial and in-frame only. The sample yields some 99,000 clones, 88% seen once. What was sequenced was blood. Source of these receptors: a person aged 18-70 years in good health.

The V and J genes are TRBV9 and TRBJ1-2; TRBD1 matches at 12 bases. The V gene end was trimmed by 1 base and the J gene end by 8 bases; junction bases not matched to a gene: 6. This CDR3 region has 15 residues. The germline gives CDR1 SGDLS, CDR2 YYNGEE. Here the CDR3 reads CASSVMGQGARGYTF. CDR3 nucleotides: TGTGCCAGCAGCGTAATGGGACAGGGGGCGCGAGGCTACACCTTC.

The chain is built from TRBV7-9 and TRBJ2-2, with D perhaps TRBD1 or TRBD2 (6 bases each). The CDR3 consists of 16 residues. Trimming removed 3 bases at V and 0 bases at J, with 11 bases between. Germline values: CDR1 SEHNR, CDR2 FQNEAQ (reference sequence). The CDR3 sequence: CASSFKGGANTGELFF. In nucleotides, the CDR3 is TGTGCCAGCAGCTTCAAGGGGGGTGCGAACACCGGGGAGCTGTTTTTT.

V and J are TRBV12-5 and TRBJ2-3; D call uncertain. The germline CDR1 and CDR2 sequences are LGHNT and FRNRAP. This CDR3 contains 13 residues. The V end lost 3 bases, the J end lost 1 base, and 5 bases lay between the germline ends. CDR3 sequence: CASGFLGTDTQYF. In DNA form, the CDR3 reads TGTGCTAGTGGTTTTCTAGGCACAGATACGCAGTATTTT.

The chain employs TRBV13 and TRBJ1-1; D may be TRBD1 (5 bases). The germline gives CDR1 PRHDT, CDR2 FYEKMQ (reference sequence). The CDR3 covers 13 residues. V lost 5 bases and J lost 4, with 11 bases in between. This CDR3 reads CASSPSRGTEAFF. CDR3 nucleotides: TGTGCCAGCAGCCCCAGTAGGGGCACTGAAGCTTTCTTT.

This clone was counted a few times. The chain recombines TRBV2 with TRBJ2-5; possible D gene TRBD1, 6 bases. V lost 4 bases and J lost 2, with 11 bases in between. Per germline, CDR1 SNHLY and CDR2 FYNNEI. The CDR3 has 14 residues. The CDR3 region is CASSGQASQETQYF. In DNA form, the CDR3 reads TGTGCCAGCAGTGGACAGGCATCACAAGAGACCCAGTACTTC.

This clone was observed at least ten times. The J gene is TRBJ2-5, the V gene TRBV29-1; D unclear. The CDR3 extends over 12 amino acids. Germline CDR1 reads SQVTM; CDR2 reads ANQGSEA. Trimming pared 5 bases from V and 5 bases from J, leaving 12 bases between. For the CDR3, the DNA is TGCAGCGTTCACGGCTACTCGGAGACCCAGTACTTC. This gives the protein CSVHGYSETQYF.

In this sample, this clone turned up a few times. The chain carries TRBV11-2 and TRBJ1-2, with a weak D call TRBD1 (5 bases). The CDR3 contains 13 residues. In germline, CDR1 is SGHAT, CDR2 FQNNGV. Trimming took 3 bases from V and 8 from J, leaving 13 bases between them. CDR3 bases: TGTGCCAGCAGCTTTGGACACCATGAAGGCTACACCTTC. Translated: CASSFGHHEGYTF.

This clone was observed a handful of times. V and J are TRBV6-5 and TRBJ1-2, with no clear D. Trimming stripped 5 bases from V and 4 bases from J, with 8 bases between. The CDR3 runs 12 residues. The V gene's germline CDR1 is MNHEY and CDR2 SVGAGI. CDR3 bases: TGTGCCAGCAGTGAAAAGGGCTATGGCTACACCTTC. The encoded protein is CASSEKGYGYTF.

The V gene is TRBV28, the J gene TRBJ2-5; 14 bases agree with TRBD2. The end of the DNA is better explained by TRBJ2-7, so the J call may be wrong. CDR1 is MDHEN and CDR2 is SYDVKM in the germline V gene. There are 15 residues in the CDR3. CDR3 residues: CASRWTSGRNHEQYF. As DNA, the CDR3 is TGTGCCAGCAGGTGGACTAGCGGGAGGAACCACGAGCAGTACTTC.

The rearrangement links TRBV11-1 to TRBJ1-1; D ambiguous. CDR3 length equals 14 residues. CDR1 and CDR2 (germline): SGHAT, FQDESV (reference sequence). The V gene lost 8 bases and the J gene lost 2 bases, with 15 bases spanning the gap. CDR3 nucleotides: TGTGCCAGCGTCGGAACAGTCACCAACACTGAAGCTTTCTTT. It is translated as CASVGTVTNTEAFF.

This chain links TRBV30 with TRBJ2-3; TRBD2 matches at 7 bases. V shed 0 bases, J shed 0 bases, and the junction held 3 bases outside the gene matches. CDR3 length equals 15 residues. Germline V gene lookup returns CDR1 GTSNPN and CDR2 SVGIG (reference sequence). The CDR3 bases are TGTGCCTGGAGTGTTGGGGAGGGTAGCACAGATACGCAGTATTTT. Encoded protein: CAWSVGEGSTDTQYF.

The chain combines TRBV4-1 with TRBJ2-1; no firm D call. Germline V lookup: CDR1 MGHRA, CDR2 YSYEKL. The CDR3 length is 14 residues. V shed 0 bases and J shed 2 bases, with 5 bases lying between them. The CDR3 DNA sequence: TGCGCCAGCAGCCAAGATCCGGCCTACAATGAGCAGTTCTTC. This gives the protein CASSQDPAYNEQFF.

This clone was counted a single time. The chain combines TRBV28 with TRBJ1-2, with TRBD1 identical over 7 bases. The CDR3 totals 15 residues. V shed 6 bases and J 3 bases; nucleotides not matched to a gene: 10. Per the germline V gene, CDR1 is MDHEN and CDR2 is SYDVKM. CDR3 nucleotides: TGTGCCAGCAGCCGGACTCGACAGGGAGACTATGGCTACACCTTC. Amino acids: CASSRTRQGDYGYTF.

This clone appeared a single time. This chain uses TRBV28 with TRBJ1-2; no reliable D call. The CDR3 is 14 amino acids. In germline, CDR1 is MDHEN, CDR2 SYDVKM. V was clipped by 3 bases and J by 6 bases, with 14 bases between them. The CDR3: CASSFYAGGDGYTF. In DNA, the CDR3 is TGTGCCAGCAGTTTTTACGCGGGAGGCGATGGCTACACCTTC.

The V gene is TRBV4-1, the J gene TRBJ1-4; the match to TRBD1 covers 7 bases. The germline CDR1 and CDR2 sequences are MGHRA and YSYEKL. The CDR3 has 15 residues. Unmatched junction bases numbered 7, after V lost 4 bases and J lost 5 bases. The CDR3 region is CASSPMTGLNEKLFF. The CDR3 region has the DNA TGCGCCAGCAGCCCCATGACAGGGCTAAATGAAAAACTGTTTTTT.

The chain uses TRBV11-2 and TRBJ2-1; TRBD2 aligns across 10 bases. Germline lookup yields CDR1 SGHAT and CDR2 FQNNGV. CDR3 length: 16 amino acids. V lost 5 bases to trimming and J lost 3 bases; unmatched junction nucleotides: 7. The CDR3 loop reads CASSTRAGGRYNEQFF. The CDR3 bases are TGTGCCAGCAGCACCAGAGCGGGGGGGCGCTACAATGAGCAGTTCTTC.

This chain links TRBV6-1 with TRBJ2-7; D possibly corresponds to TRBD2 (6 bases). The V end was cut by 3 bases, the J end by 3 bases, with 12 bases between. The CDR3 extends over 14 amino acids. Germline assignment: CDR1 MNHNS and CDR2 SASEGT. DNA of the CDR3: TGTGCCAGCAGTGACCCGCGGGGCCTCTACGAGCAGTACTTC. This sequence encodes CASSDPRGLYEQYF.

The chain has TRBV19 and TRBJ1-1; the match to TRBD1 covers 10 bases. After removal of 1 base from V and 10 bases from J, the junction contained 6 bases not matched to a gene. The CDR3 runs to 14 residues. Germline V lookup: CDR1 LNHDA, CDR2 SQIVND (reference sequence). The CDR3 spells CASSIGGTGDAAFF. CDR3 nucleotide sequence: TGTGCCAGTAGTATAGGAGGGACAGGGGATGCAGCTTTCTTT.

This clone occurred once. The chain joins TRBV5-1 to TRBJ2-5; tentative D call: TRBD2 (5 bases). This CDR3 has 15 amino acids. Trimming took 3 bases from V and 5 from J, leaving 17 bases between them. Germline V lookup: CDR1 SGHRS, CDR2 YFSETQ. The CDR3 loop is CASSSRHGSGETQYF. In DNA, the CDR3 is TGCGCCAGCAGCTCCCGACACGGTTCGGGGGAGACCCAGTACTTC.

This clone was picked up one time. The chain uses TRBV19 and TRBJ1-3; D uncertain. Germline CDR1 and CDR2: LNHDA and SQIVND (reference sequence). V lost 1 base, J lost 0 bases, and 7 bases lay in between. The CDR3 runs to 15 residues. The CDR3 sequence: CASSIAKDSGNTIYF. CDR3 sequence (DNA): TGTGCCAGTAGTATAGCGAAGGACTCTGGAAACACCATATATTTT. The variable domain in full, completed from reference TRBV19 and TRBJ1-3, reads DGGITQSPKYLFRKEGQNVTLSCEQNLNHDAMYWYRQDPGQGLRLIYYSQIVNDFQKGDIAEGYSVSREKKESFPLTVTSAQKNPTAFYLCASSIAKDSGNTIYFGEGSWLTVV.